These T cell receptor beta chains were read from a single sample in a study of T-cell memory formation after mild COVID-19. TCRdb ran MiXCR on the 5' RACE reads and lists one entry per CDR3 protein. The table has hundreds of thousands of distinct CDR3 sequences, 15% to 20% seen once. The specimen was PBMCs or a T cell subset sorted from them (not recorded which). All receptors derive from a man between 18 and 35 years old who had mild COVID-19 (a few samples of this study predate the infection). Cell type and time point are not known. The CDR3 runs from the conserved cysteine through the conserved F or W. The D gene is left open where the match is weak. Not every row has a clone size; where given, it reads once, few, many or a size class.

>TRBJ2-2|few|NA|TRBV6-2/TRBV6-3
CASRSPGAGELFF
>TRBJ2-1|NA|TRBD1|TRBV20-1
CSARAPGQRYNEQFF
>TRBJ1-2|NA|NA|TRBV20-1
CSARYPLNYGYTF
>TRBJ2-1|NA|NA|TRBV6-2/TRBV6-3
CASQTGGYPSYNEQFF
>TRBJ2-6|few|NA|TRBV3-1
CASSQKTGNSGANVLTF
>TRBJ2-7|few|NA|TRBV6-6
CASSSPGRWSEQYF
>TRBJ1-2|few|NA|TRBV7-9
CASSRLGPREGYTF
>TRBJ1-4|NA|TRBD1|TRBV6-5
CADRSQGAYEKLFF
>TRBJ2-5|NA|NA|TRBV12-3/TRBV12-4
CASSLMAETQYF
>TRBJ2-3|many|NA|TRBV7-2
CASSLDLSGADTQYF
>TRBJ2-5|few|NA|TRBV5-1
CASSTDGRQETQYF
>TRBJ1-1|NA|TRBD1|TRBV6-5
CASSRTGVRPAFF
>TRBJ2-7|few|TRBD1|TRBV6-6
CASSYAGQGPFGYEQYF
>TRBJ2-5|many|NA|TRBV5-1
CASSRHPETQYF
>TRBJ2-6|few|NA|TRBV5-4
CASREWAGANVLTF
>TRBJ2-7|few|TRBD1|TRBV29-1
CSVDAGGDTYEQYF
>TRBJ2-5|NA|NA|TRBV19
CASSGSRAETQYF
>TRBJ1-2|NA|TRBD1|TRBV12-3/TRBV12-4
CASSRHGSGQGHLYGYTF
>TRBJ1-1|NA|NA|TRBV28
CASSFGGAGNTEAFF
>TRBJ2-3|many|TRBD2|TRBV5-6
CASSHGGGTSDTQYF
>TRBJ1-1|NA|NA|TRBV5-1
CASNPGVGTEAFF
>TRBJ2-2|few|NA|TRBV5-1
CASSMDTPNTGELFF
>TRBJ2-5|NA|TRBD1|TRBV7-3
CASSLNWGQPGETQYF
>TRBJ2-1|few|TRBD1|TRBV28
CASTPRVRTGLYNEQFF
>TRBJ1-6|few|TRBD1|TRBV6-5
CASSYSGTANSPLHF
>TRBJ1-5|few|NA|TRBV7-6
CASSLGAGEVPQHF
>TRBJ2-1|few|NA|TRBV20-1
CSAPLDSNEQFF
>TRBJ1-5|few|NA|TRBV5-8
CASSLDRALQPQHF
>TRBJ2-3|many|NA|TRBV7-2
CASSPATDTQYF
>TRBJ1-6|NA|NA|TRBV9
CASSVAGYEVPLHF
>TRBJ1-4|few|NA|TRBV27
CASSLQQGPYEKLFF
>TRBJ1-3|few|NA|TRBV4-3
CASSQDGSISGNTIYF
>TRBJ1-2|NA|TRBD1|TRBV25-1
CASSEWGQDYGYTF